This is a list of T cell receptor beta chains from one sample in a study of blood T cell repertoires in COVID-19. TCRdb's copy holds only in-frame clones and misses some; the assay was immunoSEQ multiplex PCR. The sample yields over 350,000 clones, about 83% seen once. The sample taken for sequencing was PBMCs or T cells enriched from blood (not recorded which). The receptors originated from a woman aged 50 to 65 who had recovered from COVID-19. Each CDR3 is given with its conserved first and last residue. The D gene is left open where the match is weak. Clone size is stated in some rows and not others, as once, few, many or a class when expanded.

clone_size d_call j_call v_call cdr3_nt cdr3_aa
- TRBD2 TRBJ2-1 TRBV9 TGTGCCAGCAGCGTAGGCGGGGGGGCGTACAATGAGCAGTTCTTC CASSVGGGAYNEQFF
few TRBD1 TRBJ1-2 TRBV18 TGTGCCAGCTCACCAACAGGGGGCGCCTATGGCTACACCTTC CASSPTGGAYGYTF
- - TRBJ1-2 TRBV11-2 TGTGCCAGCAGCTCGCAGGGACCCGGGGGGCGCCTGAAGTATGGCTACACCTTC CASSSQGPGGRLKYGYTF
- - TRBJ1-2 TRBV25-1 TGTGCCAGCAACAGCGGGGGGTATGGCTACACCTTC CASNSGGYGYTF
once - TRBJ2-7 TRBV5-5 TGTGCCAGCACCTCTGGGGGGGGCCTCTACGAGCAGTACTTC CASTSGGGLYEQYF
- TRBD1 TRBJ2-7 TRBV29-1 TGCAGCGTTGAGGCGGGACAGGGTGTTTACGAGCAGTACTTC CSVEAGQGVYEQYF
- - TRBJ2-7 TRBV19 TGTGCCAGTAGTAAAAACCGGGACAATTCCTACGAGCAGTACTTC CASSKNRDNSYEQYF
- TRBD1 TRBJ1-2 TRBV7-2 TGTGCCAGCAGCTACACGACAGGGGGCGACTATGGCTACACCTTC CASSYTTGGDYGYTF
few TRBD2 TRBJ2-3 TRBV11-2 TGTGCCAGCAGCTTAGGTGGGCGGGGGGCAATCACAGATACGCAGTATTTT CASSLGGRGAITDTQYF
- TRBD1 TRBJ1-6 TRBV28 TGTGCCAGCACCCAGAGGACAGGGGTGATTAATTCACCCCTCCACTTT CASTQRTGVINSPLHF
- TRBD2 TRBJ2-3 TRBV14 TGTGCCAGCAGCCAAACAGCGGGGGTAGATACGCAGTATTTT CASSQTAGVDTQYF
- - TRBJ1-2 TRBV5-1 TGCGCCAGCAGCTTGGCCGAGGTAGATGGCTACACCTTC CASSLAEVDGYTF
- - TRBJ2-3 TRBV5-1 TGCGCCAGCAGCTTGTGGGCAGGATCTCCAGATACGCAGTATTTT CASSLWAGSPDTQYF
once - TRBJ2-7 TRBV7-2 TGTGCCAGCAGCTTGCGACAGGTTGTTAGGGAGCAGTACTTC CASSLRQVVREQYF
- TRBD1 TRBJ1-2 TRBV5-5 TGTGCCAGCAGCTTGGGTGCAGGGGGTGACTATGGCTACACCTTC CASSLGAGGDYGYTF
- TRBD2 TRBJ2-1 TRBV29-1 TGCAGCGTGACGCTAGCGGGGGGGAACTACAATGAGCAGTTCTTC CSVTLAGGNYNEQFF
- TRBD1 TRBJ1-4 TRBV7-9 TGTGCCAGCAGCTTAGACGTCGGGCAGGGGGGCGAAAAACTGTTTTTT CASSLDVGQGGEKLFF
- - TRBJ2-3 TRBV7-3 TGTGCCAGCAGCCCTCAGGGGATGGGGGCAGATACGCAGTATTTT CASSPQGMGADTQYF